Following are 21 T cell receptor beta chains from one sample sequenced in a study of blood T cell repertoires in COVID-19. The method was immunoSEQ multiplex PCR; TCRdb's version includes in-frame clones alone and lacks a portion of them. The table records 150,000 to 200,000 clones, 85% to 95% of them present only once. Sample: peripheral blood. The receptors were gathered from a woman aged 55-70 years with COVID-19, enrolled during active disease.

The V gene is TRBV11-2, the J gene TRBJ1-1; the D is unclear. In germline, CDR1 is SGHAT, CDR2 FQNNGV. V was shortened by 3 bases and J by 1 base, with 6 bases between the two germline ends. The CDR3 sequence is 13 residues long. The CDR3 sequence is CASSFSGNTEAFF. The CDR3 DNA is TGTGCCAGCAGCTTTTCAGGGAACACTGAAGCTTTCTTT.

The chain uses TRBV12-3 or TRBV12-4 and TRBJ1-1, with D possibly being TRBD1 (6 bases). The CDR3 length is 13 residues. The V end was cut by 6 bases, the J end by 4 bases, with 12 bases between. The CDR3 loop reads CASSRTGFTEAFF. For the CDR3, the DNA is TGTGCCAGCAGCCGAACAGGGTTCACTGAAGCTTTCTTT.

This chain joins TRBV6-5 and TRBJ1-4; D possibly corresponds to TRBD1 (6 bases). This CDR3 comprises 14 residues. Germline CDR1 and CDR2: MNHEY and SVGAGI. Trimming took off 6 bases at V and 7 bases at J, with 15 bases between the two ends. The CDR3 sequence is CASRVRGVGEKLFF. Written as DNA, the CDR3 is TGTGCCAGCAGGGTCAGGGGCGTAGGTGAAAAACTGTTTTTT.

The chain combines TRBV19 with TRBJ1-1; 8 bases match TRBD1. There are 21 residues in the CDR3. The V gene's germline CDR1 is LNHDA and CDR2 SQIVND (reference sequence). Germline trimming cut 6 bases from V and 3 bases from J; bases unmatched to any gene: 27. The CDR3 is CASSRRTQGARVLTKDTEAFF. CDR3 coding DNA: TGTGCCAGTAGCCGACGGACCCAGGGGGCGCGGGTCCTGACAAAGGACACTGAAGCTTTCTTT.

This chain joins TRBV7-3 and TRBJ1-2; perhaps TRBD1 as D (6 bases). From germline, CDR1 is SGHTA and CDR2 FQGTGA. This CDR3 is 13 amino acids long. Trimming cost V 5 bases and J 6 bases, with 13 bases left between them. The CDR3 bases are TGTGCCAGCAGCCCTTCAGGGGAACATGGCTACACCTTC. Protein sequence: CASSPSGEHGYTF.

This clone was counted once. J is TRBJ1-6 and V is TRBV11-2; 9 bases agree with TRBD1. J was trimmed by 7 bases and V by 4 bases; bases with no gene match: 5. CDR1 and CDR2 from the germline V gene are SGHAT and FQNNGV. There are 15 residues in the CDR3. CDR3 protein: CASSSRGTGNSPLHF. The CDR3 DNA reads TGTGCCAGCAGCTCACGGGGGACAGGGAATTCACCCCTCCACTTT.

The chain recombines TRBV18 with TRBJ1-5; D possibly corresponds to TRBD1 (5 bases). V was pared by 0 bases and J by 0 bases, with 6 bases between. CDR1 is KGHSH, CDR2 LQKENI, per germline. The CDR3 is 15 residues long. Written as DNA, the CDR3 is TGTGCCAGCTCACCACCGGGGGGTAGCAATCAGCCCCAGCATTTT. Translation gives CASSPPGGSNQPQHF.

This rearrangement joins TRBV27 to TRBJ1-5; D not resolved. The CDR3 has 14 residues. The germline V gene has CDR1 MNHEY and CDR2 SMNVEV (reference sequence). V was clipped by 8 bases and J by 3 bases, with 14 bases between them. The CDR3 DNA is TGTGCCAGCCGCGATGGGGAGTACAATCAGCCCCAGCATTTT. It specifies CASRDGEYNQPQHF.

The rearrangement joins TRBV9 to TRBJ2-1, with a possible D match to TRBD1 (5 bases). V lost 4 bases and J 0 bases, leaving 11 bases between the germline ends. Germline V CDR1 and CDR2: SGDLS, YYNGEE. CDR3 length: 15 amino acids. The CDR3 region is CASSLRQSSYNEQFF. The CDR3, as DNA: TGTGCCAGCAGCTTGAGACAGAGCTCCTACAATGAGCAGTTCTTC. Filled out from reference TRBV9 and TRBJ2-1, the complete variable domain reads DSGVTQTPKHLITATGQRVTLRCSPRSGDLSVYWYQQSLDQGLQFLIQYYNGEERAKGNILERFSAQQFPDLHSELNLSSLELGDSALYFCASSLRQSSYNEQFFGPGTRLTVL.

The V and J genes are TRBV7-9 and TRBJ1-4; 7 positions agree with TRBD1. This CDR3 region has 14 residues. V lost 6 bases and J lost 8; bases outside the gene matches: 9. Germline V gene data show CDR1 as SEHNR and CDR2 as FQNEAQ (reference sequence). The CDR3: CASSLQGFGEKLFF. CDR3 nucleotides: TGTGCCAGCAGTTTACAGGGGTTCGGCGAAAAACTGTTTTTT.

V is TRBV5-6 and J is TRBJ1-2; the match to TRBD1 covers 10 bases. CDR1 and CDR2 (germline): SGHDT, YYEEEE. Trimming took 0 bases from V and 4 from J; bases not matched to a gene: 6. The CDR3 is 16 amino acids. The CDR3 region has the DNA TGTGCCAGCAGCTTGGGACAGGGGGCGATTTTCTATGGCTACACCTTC. It encodes CASSLGQGAIFYGYTF.

The chain uses TRBV5-5 and TRBJ1-2; D is undetermined. The CDR3 loop spans 14 amino acids. V dropped 4 bases and J dropped 8 bases, with 18 bases sitting between them. CDR1 and CDR2 (germline): SGHKS, YYEKEE (reference sequence). In DNA, the CDR3 is TGTGCCAGCAGCCCGACTCCTCTACCGGAAGGCTACACCTTC. This codes for CASSPTPLPEGYTF. Using reference TRBV5-5 and TRBJ1-2 for the parts outside the CDR3, the full variable domain is DAGVTQSPTHLIKTRGQQVTLRCSPISGHKSVSWYQQVLGQGPQFIFQYYEKEERGRGNFPDRFSARQFPNYSSELNVNALLLGDSALYLCASSPTPLPEGYTFGSGTRLTVV.

The chain links TRBV3-1 (or the pseudogene TRBV3-2) to TRBJ2-5, with TRBD1 as a possible D gene (5 bases). From germline, CDR1 is LGHDT and CDR2 YNNKEL (reference sequence). This CDR3 comprises 15 residues. The germline V and J ends were trimmed by 0 bases and 1 base, with 9 bases remaining between them. This chain's CDR3 is CASSQETGIQETQYF. CDR3 DNA: TGTGCCAGCAGCCAAGAAACAGGAATCCAAGAGACCCAGTACTTC.

The rearrangement joins TRBV19 to TRBJ1-3, with 7 nucleotides matching TRBD1. Germline V CDR1 and CDR2: LNHDA, SQIVND (reference sequence). CDR3 length: 14 amino acids. Trimming cost V 3 bases and J 2 bases; bases outside gene matches: 1. In DNA form, the CDR3 reads TGTGCCAGTAGTATCGACAGGGCTGGAAACACCATATATTTT. This sequence encodes CASSIDRAGNTIYF.

The chain joins TRBV27 to TRBJ1-1, with D unclear. Trimming removed 6 bases at V and 2 bases at J, with 10 bases between. The CDR3 length is 13 residues. CDR1 is MNHEY and CDR2 is SMNVEV in the germline V gene (reference sequence). The CDR3 reads CASRLSHNTEAFF. The DNA for the CDR3 is TGTGCCAGCAGACTATCCCACAACACTGAAGCTTTCTTT.

The gene calls are TRBV11-2 and TRBJ1-2; possibly TRBD1 for D (6 bases). This CDR3 has 16 residues. Germline CDR1 SGHAT, CDR2 FQNNGV. Trimming shortened V by 0 bases and J by 4 bases, and 15 bases separated the two germline ends. This chain's CDR3 is CASSLDRVRGSYGYTF. DNA for the CDR3: TGTGCCAGCAGCTTAGATAGGGTCAGGGGAAGCTATGGCTACACCTTC.

The chain has TRBV6-2 or TRBV6-3 and TRBJ1-3; 7 bases agree with TRBD1. The germline CDR1 and CDR2 sequences are MNHEY and SVGEGT. J gave up 4 bases and V 6 bases, and 6 bases lay outside the gene matches. The CDR3 is made up of 14 amino acids. CDR3 sequence: CASSNTGAGNTIYF. The DNA for the CDR3 is TGTGCCAGCAGCAACACAGGGGCCGGAAACACCATATATTTT.

This clone was seen a few times. The J gene is TRBJ1-5, the V gene TRBV4-1; TRBD1 is a possible D gene (6 bases). This CDR3 comprises 15 residues. The germline V gene encodes CDR1 MGHRA and CDR2 YSYEKL. V lost 1 base, J lost 0 bases, and 7 bases lay in between. The CDR3 nucleotides read TGCGCCAGCAGCCAAGGGACAGATAGCAATCAGCCCCAGCATTTT. Encoded protein: CASSQGTDSNQPQHF.

The chain has TRBV6-1 and TRBJ1-5; TRBD1 matches at 9 bases. Trimming removed 3 bases from V and 6 bases from J; junction bases left unmatched: 9. The V gene's germline CDR1 is MNHNS and CDR2 SASEGT. The CDR3 extends over 16 amino acids. For the CDR3, the DNA is TGTGCCAGCAGTGAGTACGGGACAGGGTTGGGTCAGCCCCAGCATTTT. It specifies CASSEYGTGLGQPQHF.

This clone was recorded only once. The chain employs TRBV10-3 and TRBJ1-1, with 7 bases matching TRBD1. V lost 5 bases, J lost 4 bases, and 7 bases stayed unmatched. This CDR3 is built from 14 residues. Germline CDR1 ENHRY, CDR2 SYGVKD. CDR3 sequence: CAISQGVKGTEAFF. DNA for the CDR3: TGTGCCATCAGTCAGGGGGTTAAGGGCACTGAAGCTTTCTTT.

The chain recombines TRBV19 with TRBJ2-4, with 11 bases aligning to TRBD2. Germline V gene data show CDR1 as LNHDA and CDR2 as SQIVND (reference sequence). The CDR3 extends over 18 amino acids. After removal of 4 bases from V and 0 bases from J, the junction contained 8 bases not matched to a gene. Here the CDR3 reads CASSRPGLADLAKNIQYF. The CDR3 bases are TGTGCCAGTAGTAGACCGGGACTAGCGGATTTAGCCAAAAACATTCAGTACTTC.